The 19 T cell receptor beta chains presented below share a single source sample, sequenced in a study of T cell changes during pregnancy in multiple sclerosis. The table came from immunoSEQ multiplex PCR; TCRdb's copy has only in-frame clones and leaves some out. The sample lists about 47,000 clones, around 92% occurring once. The sequences come from peripheral blood, collected after pregnancy. The receptor source for this set is a female donor with multiple sclerosis, enrolled in a pregnancy study.

This sequence joins TRBV5-6 and TRBJ2-3; TRBD2 agrees at 8 bases. Germline V gives CDR1 SGHDT, CDR2 YYEEEE. The V gene end was trimmed by 2 bases and the J gene end by 2 bases; junction bases not matched to a gene: 7. The CDR3 runs to 16 residues. CDR3 sequence: CASSFYAGGSTDTQYF. The CDR3 DNA reads TGTGCCAGCAGCTTCTATGCGGGGGGTTCCACAGATACGCAGTATTTT. Full variable domain (remainder filled in from reference TRBV5-6 and TRBJ2-3): DAGVTQSPTHLIKTRGQQVTLRCSPKSGHDTVSWYQQALGQGPQFIFQYYEEEERQRGNFPDRFSGHQFPNYSSELNVNALLLGDSALYLCASSFYAGGSTDTQYFGPGTRLTVL.

The chain couples TRBV6-5 to TRBJ2-7, with D perhaps matching TRBD1 (6 bases). CDR3 length equals 13 residues. CDR1 is MNHEY, CDR2 SVGAGI, per germline. In nucleotides, the CDR3 is TGTGCCAGCAGTTACTCTTCGACAGGCCCCCTTGGTGTC. Residues: CASSYSSTGPLGV.

The CDR3 here is CASSYDSARGNTIYF. In DNA form, the CDR3 reads TGTGCCAGCAGTTACGACAGCGCGAGAGGAAACACCATATATTTT. V usage is TRBV6-5 and J usage is TRBJ1-3, with TRBD1 as a possible D gene (5 bases). Deletions cut 2 bases from V and 4 bases from J, with 12 bases between. Germline CDR1 is MNHEY and CDR2 is SVGAGI. The CDR3 contains 15 residues.

This chain's CDR3 is CASSSGTGSTDYGYTF. As DNA, the CDR3 is TGTGCCAGCAGCTCCGGGACAGGGTCAACGGACTATGGCTACACCTTC. The rearrangement links TRBV7-3 to TRBJ1-2; TRBD1 matches 9 bases. The J segment lost 3 bases and the V segment lost 4 bases, leaving 9 bases of the junction unmatched. The CDR3 extends over 16 amino acids. CDR1 is SGHTA, CDR2 FQGTGA, per germline.

The chain uses TRBV5-8 and TRBJ2-3, with unresolved D. V gave up 2 bases and J gave up 4 bases, with 11 bases separating them. Looked up from germline, CDR1 is SGHTS and CDR2 is YDEGEE. This CDR3 has 14 amino acids. The CDR3: CASSLDLVPDTQYF. The CDR3, as DNA: TGTGCCAGCAGCTTAGATCTAGTTCCAGATACGCAGTATTTT.

The rearrangement links TRBV30 to TRBJ1-6; 9 bases agree with TRBD1. The V gene's germline CDR1 is GTSNPN and CDR2 SVGIG (reference sequence). V gave up 1 base and J gave up 10 bases; unmatched junction bases: 8. This CDR3 contains 15 residues. DNA for the CDR3: TGTGCCTGGAGTGGTCGGGACAGGGTCGTCTCACCCCTCCACTTT. This translates into CAWSGRDRVVSPLHF.

The V call is TRBV18, the J call TRBJ2-7; D unclear. Trimming took off 2 bases at V and 6 bases at J, with 17 bases between the two ends. The CDR3 has 15 amino acids. Germline loops: CDR1 KGHSH, CDR2 LQKENI. The CDR3 loop is CASSPETLRLGEQYF. CDR3 in DNA: TGTGCCAGCTCACCAGAGACTCTACGGCTCGGCGAGCAGTACTTC.

The rearrangement uses TRBV19 and TRBJ2-1; 9 positions match TRBD1. Germline CDR1 and CDR2: LNHDA and SQIVND (reference sequence). This CDR3 comprises 14 residues. V dropped 3 bases and J dropped 8; count of bases not matched to a gene: 5. This chain's CDR3 is CASSMGQGLDEQFF. CDR3 in DNA: TGTGCCAGTAGTATGGGACAGGGTCTCGATGAGCAGTTCTTC.

The rearrangement joins TRBV6-5 to TRBJ2-5; 8 positions agree with TRBD2. Germline CDR1 and CDR2: MNHEY and SVGAGI. The V and J ends lost 0 bases and 5 bases, in that order; junction bases with no gene match: 8. CDR3 length: 16 residues. The CDR3 DNA follows: TGTGCCAGCAGTTACTCGACGGCGGGGGGCAGGGAGACCCAGTACTTC. Translation: CASSYSTAGGRETQYF.

The J gene is TRBJ1-5, the V gene TRBV19; D is perhaps TRBD1 (5 bases). Germline CDR1 reads LNHDA; CDR2 reads SQIVND (reference sequence). V was pared by 6 bases and J by 7 bases, with 10 bases between. CDR3 length: 12 amino acids. DNA of the CDR3: TGTGCCAGTAGGGACAACATGCAGCCCCAGCATTTT. Its protein is CASRDNMQPQHF.

V usage is TRBV9 and J usage is TRBJ2-1, with D perhaps matching TRBD2 (5 bases). V lost 2 bases, J lost 2 bases, and 11 bases lay in between. This CDR3 region has 15 residues. Per the germline V gene, CDR1 is SGDLS and CDR2 is YYNGEE. CDR3 nucleotides: TGTGCCAGCAGCGTTGGCGAGGGCGCCTACAATGAGCAGTTCTTC. It is translated as CASSVGEGAYNEQFF.

Turning to this clone: Other nucleotide sequences from this sample produce the same CDR3. The chain has TRBV19 and TRBJ2-3; a weak D match, TRBD1 (6 bases). V was pared by 1 base and J by 0 bases, with 8 bases between. CDR3 length equals 15 residues. The germline V gene encodes CDR1 LNHDA and CDR2 SQIVND (reference sequence). The CDR3 sequence is CASSIVGASTDTQYF. As DNA, the CDR3 is TGTGCCAGTAGTATAGTGGGGGCTAGCACAGATACGCAGTATTTT.

The chain combines TRBV5-5 with TRBJ1-1; weak D call: TRBD1 (6 bases). The germline V and J ends were trimmed by 3 bases and 3 bases, with 18 bases remaining between them. CDR1 is SGHKS and CDR2 is YYEKEE in the germline V gene (reference sequence). The CDR3 has 16 residues. The CDR3 loop reads CASSSWATGTHTEAFF. The CDR3 DNA reads as TGTGCCAGCAGCTCGTGGGCCACAGGGACACACACTGAAGCTTTCTTT.

The V gene is TRBV4-3, the J gene TRBJ2-3, with 8 nucleotides matching TRBD2. V gave up 3 bases and J gave up 0 bases; unmatched junction bases: 2. CDR3 size: 15 residues. Germline loops: CDR1 LGHNA, CDR2 YSLEER. The CDR3 protein is CASSHTSGSTDTQYF. DNA for the CDR3: TGCGCCAGCAGCCATACTAGCGGCAGCACAGATACGCAGTATTTT.

The J gene is TRBJ2-3, the V gene TRBV4-3; 7 nucleotides line up with TRBD2. V was pared by 1 base and J by 6 bases, with 7 bases of the junction left unmatched. CDR3 length: 15 residues. Germline V gene sequence: CDR1 LGHNA, CDR2 YSLEER. The CDR3 nucleotides read TGCGCCAGCAGCCAAGGCCTGCGGGGGATCGATACGCAGTATTTT. It yields the protein CASSQGLRGIDTQYF.

This clone has a single count. This chain connects TRBV7-9 to TRBJ1-1; D is uncertain. V gave up 4 bases and J gave up 3 bases, with 3 bases separating them. This CDR3 contains 11 residues. CDR1 is SEHNR and CDR2 is FQNEAQ in the germline V gene (reference sequence). CDR3 bases: TGTGCCAGCAGCTCAGACACTGAAGCTTTCTTT. This codes for CASSSDTEAFF.

The chain couples TRBV5-5 to TRBJ1-6, with 9 nucleotides matching TRBD1. Germline values: CDR1 SGHKS, CDR2 YYEKEE (reference sequence). After removal of 6 bases from V and 7 bases from J, the junction contained 8 bases not matched to a gene. The CDR3 sequence is 15 residues long. Here the CDR3 reads CASNRRTGDNSPLHF. CDR3 coding DNA: TGTGCCAGCAACCGGAGGACAGGGGACAATTCACCCCTCCACTTT.

This chain uses TRBV7-6 with TRBJ1-1, with TRBD1 as a possible D gene (6 bases). CDR1 is SGHVS and CDR2 is FNYEAQ in the germline V gene. The V end lost 4 bases, the J end lost 2 bases, and 23 bases lay between the germline ends. CDR3 size: 18 residues. The CDR3 region is CASSSPLTPGARNTEAFF. The CDR3 DNA reads as TGTGCCAGCAGCTCCCCATTAACCCCAGGGGCAAGAAACACTGAAGCTTTCTTT.

The chain combines TRBV11-3 with TRBJ2-5, with TRBD1 matching over 10 bases. Unmatched junction bases numbered 10, after V lost 5 bases and J lost 4 bases. This CDR3 contains 16 residues. CDR1 is SGHNT, CDR2 YENEEA, per germline. The CDR3, as DNA: TGTGCCAGCAGCATAGGAACCGGGACAGGGGTAGAGACCCAGTACTTC. This codes for CASSIGTGTGVETQYF.